The 16 T cell receptor beta chains in this list originate from one sample, sequenced in a study of T cells in localized non-small cell lung cancer. Data came from immunoSEQ multiplex PCR; TCRdb stores just in-frame clones and leaves some out. The sample has some 1,100 clones, 20% seen once. This specimen consisted of lung tumor tissue, obtained before any cancer treatment. These receptors originate from a female donor of 60 years or more with stage I squamous cell lung carcinoma.

The chain links TRBV5-1 to TRBJ2-1, with D unresolved. Trimming pared 2 bases from V and 2 bases from J, leaving 8 bases between. Germline assignment: CDR1 SGHRS and CDR2 YFSETQ. The CDR3 covers 14 residues. CDR3 bases: TGCGCCAGCAGCTTAGAAGCCACCTACAATGAGCAGTTCTTC. It encodes CASSLEATYNEQFF.

This clone is medium-sized by share. The V and J genes are TRBV11-3 and TRBJ2-2; 9 nucleotides agree with TRBD2. Trimming cost V 5 bases and J 3 bases; bases outside gene matches: 13. The germline CDR1 and CDR2 sequences are SGHNT and YENEEA. CDR3 length: 18 residues. In DNA, the CDR3 is TGTGCCAGCAGCCAGGAGGTTAGCGGGAGCAAGTACACCGGGGAGCTGTTTTTT. Protein product: CASSQEVSGSKYTGELFF.

V usage is TRBV15 and J usage is TRBJ2-3, with 7 nucleotides matching TRBD2. J gave up 3 bases and V 3 bases, and 12 bases lay outside the gene matches. This CDR3 comprises 17 residues. Germline values: CDR1 LNHNV, CDR2 YYDKDF (reference sequence). The DNA for the CDR3 is TGTGCCACCAGCAGGGCTAGACTAGCCAGAGGTACAGATACGCAGTATTTT. It codes for CATSRARLARGTDTQYF.

This clone is medium-sized. CDR3 coding DNA: TGTGCCAGCAGTTACTCGATTGGAGCGATCGGTCGCTCTGGGGCCAACGTCCTGACTTTC. Protein sequence: CASSYSIGAIGRSGANVLTF. The rearrangement uses TRBV6-8 and TRBJ2-6; no reliable D call. The CDR3 is 20 residues long. With 0 bases removed from V and 0 bases from J, the gap between germline ends came to 18 bases. CDR1 and CDR2 from the germline V gene are MNHGY and SAAAGT.

This sequence joins TRBV9 and TRBJ2-3, with a weak D call TRBD1 (7 bases). There are 15 residues in the CDR3. Germline V gives CDR1 SGDLS, CDR2 YYNGEE. Trimming left V 5 bases short and J 9 bases short, with 22 bases between. CDR3 region: CASSATSLARGTQYF. The CDR3 bases are TGTGCCAGCAGTGCTACTAGCTTAGCCAGGGGGACGCAGTATTTT.

The CDR3 region has the DNA TGTGCCAGCAGCGTGGTGGAGGGGCAGGCCTATGGCTACACCTTC. Its translation: CASSVVEGQAYGYTF. V is TRBV9 and J is TRBJ1-2; weak D call: TRBD1 (5 bases). From germline, CDR1 is SGDLS and CDR2 YYNGEE. The CDR3 consists of 15 residues. With 2 bases removed from V and 4 bases from J, the gap between germline ends came to 15 bases.

This clone is medium-sized in the sample. The chain carries TRBV11-3 and TRBJ1-2; D perhaps matches TRBD1 (6 bases). The CDR3 runs 17 residues. In germline, CDR1 is SGHNT, CDR2 YENEEA. The germline V and J ends were trimmed by 3 bases and 3 bases, with 20 bases remaining between them. The CDR3 bases are TGTGCCAGCAGCTTTGGGGACATCTCTTCGATGGACTATGGCTACACCTTC. Amino acid sequence: CASSFGDISSMDYGYTF.

This clone ranks as large (0.1 to 1%). The chain links TRBV11-3 to TRBJ2-2; no reliable D call. The CDR3 covers 14 residues. Germline CDR1 is SGHNT and CDR2 is YENEEA. V dropped 2 bases and J dropped 8 bases, with 12 bases sitting between them. CDR3 sequence (DNA): TGTGCCAGCAGCTTAAAGGGCGGTCGGGGGGAGCTGTTTTTT. Translation gives CASSLKGGRGELFF.

This clone was counted a few times. V is TRBV15 and J is TRBJ2-1; 11 bases line up with TRBD2. This CDR3 has 18 amino acids. V was clipped by 2 bases and J by 7 bases; unmatched bases: 13. Germline assignment: CDR1 LNHNV and CDR2 YYDKDF (reference sequence). CDR3 DNA: TGTGCCACCAGCAGACCTCAACGGACTAGCGGGTCTGGGAATGAGCAGTTCTTC. The encoded protein is CATSRPQRTSGSGNEQFF.

A few counts support this clone. This sequence joins TRBV6-8 and TRBJ1-4, with TRBD1 identical over 7 bases. Trimming removed 3 bases from V and 6 bases from J; junction bases left unmatched: 4. Germline V gene sequence: CDR1 MNHGY, CDR2 SAAAGT. The CDR3 is 14 amino acids. The CDR3 sequence: CASSYGRGHEKLFF. CDR3 nucleotides: TGTGCCAGCAGTTATGGGAGGGGGCATGAAAAACTGTTTTTT.

This clone was recorded a few times. V and J are TRBV11-3 and TRBJ1-2; D unresolved. Germline-derived CDR1 and CDR2 are SGHNT and YENEEA. The CDR3 contains 15 residues. V was shortened by 3 bases and J by 2 bases, with 13 bases between the two germline ends. Here the CDR3 DNA reads TGTGCCAGCAGCTTGGTTTTGTCAGGAAACTATGGCTACACCTTC. This sequence encodes CASSLVLSGNYGYTF.

This chain uses TRBV29-1 with TRBJ1-1; TRBD1 is a possible D gene (6 bases). The CDR3 totals 15 residues. V lost 4 bases to trimming and J lost 1 base, with 16 bases between them. CDR1 is SQVTM, CDR2 ANQGSEA, per germline. The CDR3, as DNA: TGCAGCGTTGTGGGACCGGGACAAGCGAACACTGAAGCTTTCTTT. Translation gives CSVVGPGQANTEAFF.

This clone has a handful of counts. The chain employs TRBV9 and TRBJ2-7, with TRBD1 as a possible D gene (5 bases). Germline values: CDR1 SGDLS, CDR2 YYNGEE. V was shortened by 5 bases and J by 9 bases, with 33 bases between the two germline ends. The CDR3 extends over 18 amino acids. The DNA of the CDR3 is TGTGCCAGCAGTCAATTTGATCTGGCTAGGGTGACTCGCCAGGGGCAGTACTTC. Translated, it gives CASSQFDLARVTRQGQYF. Based on the CDR3 plus reference TRBV9 and TRBJ2-7, the full variable domain is DSGVTQTPKHLITATGQRVTLRCSPRSGDLSVYWYQQSLDQGLQFLIQYYNGEERAKGNILERFSAQQFPDLHSELNLSSLELGDSALYFCASSQFDLARVTRQGQYFGPGTRLTVT.

This clone came up a few times. The genes are TRBV6-8 and TRBJ2-7; 9 bases align to TRBD1. The CDR3 extends over 15 amino acids. Germline V gene sequence: CDR1 MNHGY, CDR2 SAAAGT. V gave up 2 bases and J gave up 4 bases; unmatched junction bases: 6. CDR3 in amino acids: CASSYQGTGSYEQYF. CDR3 DNA sequence: TGTGCCAGCAGTTACCAAGGGACAGGGTCTTACGAGCAGTACTTC.

This clone has a handful of counts. The chain uses TRBV6-8 and TRBJ1-2; D possibly corresponds to TRBD1 (6 bases). Germline loops: CDR1 MNHGY, CDR2 SAAAGT. Trimming took off 6 bases at V and 0 bases at J, with 17 bases between the two ends. The CDR3 is 16 amino acids. In DNA, the CDR3 is TGTGCCAGCAGGTGGTCGGGGGCCCAAGCTAACTATGGCTACACCTTC. This translates into CASRWSGAQANYGYTF.

This chain uses TRBV29-1 with TRBJ1-2, with TRBD1 identical over 7 bases. CDR3 size: 12 residues. The V and J ends lost 5 bases and 5 bases, in that order; junction bases with no gene match: 5. Germline V CDR1 and CDR2: SQVTM, ANQGSEA. CDR3 region: CSVYRGEYGYTF. The DNA of the CDR3 is TGCAGCGTTTACAGGGGAGAATATGGCTACACCTTC.